This TCR beta chain was found in a study of shared clonotypes between healthy human individuals. Study observations and caveats: Sharing across several donors was seen in 4% to 5.5% of naive CD4 clonotypes. Rarefaction showed sorted-subset sequencing was incomplete despite large depth.

In germline, CDR1 is SSHAT, CDR2 FNYEAQ (reference sequence). This CDR3 has 15 amino acids. The V end lost 2 bases, the J end lost 2 bases, and 12 bases lay between the germline ends. In this sample, this clone turned up a few times. Its antigen remains unidentified. The assay was immunoSEQ multiplex PCR, and TCRdb's table has in-frame clones only and misses some. The top ten hold around 1.7% of the sample, which has hundreds of thousands of clones, around three quarters seen once. Specimen: memory CD4+ T cells sorted from blood. Subset: CD45RA-negative fraction. V and J are TRBV7-7 and TRBJ2-5; possibly TRBD2 for D (5 bases). The TCR was taken from a woman aged 25 to 39 in good health. The CDR3 DNA is TGTGCCAGCAGCTTATCACCCGGAGGACAAGAGACCCAGTACTTC. This sequence encodes CASSLSPGGQETQYF.